One T cell receptor beta chain is described in this entry. The antigen remains unidentified. This sample was included in a study of vaccination and CD4 T cells after COVID-19. Study-level background: Either the Pfizer-BioNTech BNT162b2 or Moderna mRNA-1273 vaccine was given as two doses.

CDR1 and CDR2 from the germline V gene are LNHDA and SQIVND (reference sequence). Trimming cost V 4 bases and J 6 bases; bases outside gene matches: 4. The CDR3 runs 13 residues. The Oncomine TCR Beta short-read assay was what sequenced the DNA obtained from cultured CD4+ T cells. A single record per CDR3 protein comes from TCRdb applying MiXCR to the PCR reads. The data contain about 13,000 distinct CDR3 sequences, 56% of them seen just once; the ten biggest clones take up 18%. Described treatment: approximately nine-day PBMC culture with coronavirus spike peptide pools or control peptides (ViraFEST assay). On day 3 and again on day 7, fresh IL-2 medium was used to replace half the medium.

The rearrangement links TRBV19 to TRBJ1-2; 8 bases map to TRBD1. The sequence came from a human donor who had recovered from COVID-19. Sequencing was done on a sample of CD4+ T cells from blood, cultured in vitro. CDR3 sequence reads: CASSRRTGNGYTF. Written as DNA, the CDR3 is TGTGCCAGTAGTAGGAGGACAGGGAATGGCTACACCTTC.